These T cell receptor beta chains were read from a single sample in a study of CD8 T cells in Susac syndrome. TCRdb re-derived calls from the immunoSEQ multiplex PCR reads in MiXCR, one entry per CDR3 protein. The data hold about 69,000 distinct CDR3 sequences, with 85% to 95% observed a single time. The sequencing sample was made of CD8+ T cells from PBMCs. Receptors originate from a human donor in good health. CDR3s include the opening cysteine and the closing phenylalanine or tryptophan. D genes are given only for firm matches.

TRBJ1-2 . TRBV27 TGTGCCAGCAGTTTATCCGGATTTAACTATGGCTACACCTTC CASSLSGFNYGYTF
TRBJ2-7 . TRBV28 TGTGCCAGCAGCCTTGGTCGGCAAACCTACGAGCAGTACTTC CASSLGRQTYEQYF
TRBJ2-7 TRBD1 TRBV5-6 TGTGCCAGCAGCTTGGGAGTAGGGGGCAGCTACGAGCAGTACTTC CASSLGVGGSYEQYF
TRBJ2-3 . TRBV5-4 TGTGCCAGCAGCTTGGACGGGACTGGACCGGCAGATACGCAGTATTTT CASSLDGTGPADTQYF
TRBJ2-2 . TRBV2 TGTGCCACTTCGGAGGCCCGCTCGAACACCGGGGAGCTGTTTTTT CATSEARSNTGELFF
TRBJ1-1 . TRBV9 TGTGCCAGCAGCCCTACCAGGGCAGTGAACACTGAAGCTTTCTTT CASSPTRAVNTEAFF
TRBJ2-2 TRBD2 TRBV5-6 TGTGCCAGCCAGCGGGGGGAATACACCGGGGAGCTGTTTTTT CASQRGEYTGELFF
TRBJ1-5 . TRBV19 TGTGCCAGTAGTACCCCGGACGGCTACAATCAGCCCCAGCATTTT CASSTPDGYNQPQHF
TRBJ1-1 . TRBV12-3/TRBV12-4 TGTGCCAGCAGTTCCTGGACGGTTGAGTCCACTGAAGCTTTCTTT CASSSWTVESTEAFF
TRBJ2-1 . TRBV6-2/TRBV6-3 TGTGCCAGCCATATGGTGGGCTCCTACAATGAGCAGTTCTTC CASHMVGSYNEQFF
TRBJ1-4 . TRBV6-2/TRBV6-3 TGTGCCAGCACCTCCGGAAAAAAACTGTTTTTT CASTSGKKLFF
TRBJ2-3 TRBD1 TRBV6-1 TGTGCCAGCAGTCGCCCCGGACAGGGGAGCACAGATACGCAGTATTTT CASSRPGQGSTDTQYF
TRBJ1-3 TRBD1 TRBV27 TGTGCCAGCAGCCCTTCACAGGGGGATACCATTTACACCATATATTTT CASSPSQGDTIYTIYF
TRBJ1-1 . TRBV5-1 TGCGCCAGCAGCTTGACGGGGACCACTGAAGCTTTCTTT CASSLTGTTEAFF
TRBJ1-5 . TRBV4-1 TGCGCCAGCAGCCACCAAGGGAATCAGCCCCAGCATTTT CASSHQGNQPQHF